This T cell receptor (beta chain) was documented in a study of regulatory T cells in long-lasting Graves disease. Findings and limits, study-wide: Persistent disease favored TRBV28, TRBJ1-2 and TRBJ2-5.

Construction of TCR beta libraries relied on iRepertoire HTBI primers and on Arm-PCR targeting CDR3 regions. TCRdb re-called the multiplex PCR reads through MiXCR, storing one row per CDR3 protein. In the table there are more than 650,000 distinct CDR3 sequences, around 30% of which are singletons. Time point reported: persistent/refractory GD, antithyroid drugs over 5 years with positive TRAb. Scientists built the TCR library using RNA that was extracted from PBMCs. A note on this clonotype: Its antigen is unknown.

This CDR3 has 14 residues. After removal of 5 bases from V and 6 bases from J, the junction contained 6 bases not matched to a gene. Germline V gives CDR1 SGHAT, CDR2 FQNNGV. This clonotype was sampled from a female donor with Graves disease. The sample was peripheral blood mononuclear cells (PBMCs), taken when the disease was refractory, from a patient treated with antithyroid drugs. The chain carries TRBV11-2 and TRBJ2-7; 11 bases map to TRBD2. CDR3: CASSLSGRAIEQYF. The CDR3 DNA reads TGTGCCAGCAGCCTTAGCGGGAGGGCCATCGAGCAGTACTTC.